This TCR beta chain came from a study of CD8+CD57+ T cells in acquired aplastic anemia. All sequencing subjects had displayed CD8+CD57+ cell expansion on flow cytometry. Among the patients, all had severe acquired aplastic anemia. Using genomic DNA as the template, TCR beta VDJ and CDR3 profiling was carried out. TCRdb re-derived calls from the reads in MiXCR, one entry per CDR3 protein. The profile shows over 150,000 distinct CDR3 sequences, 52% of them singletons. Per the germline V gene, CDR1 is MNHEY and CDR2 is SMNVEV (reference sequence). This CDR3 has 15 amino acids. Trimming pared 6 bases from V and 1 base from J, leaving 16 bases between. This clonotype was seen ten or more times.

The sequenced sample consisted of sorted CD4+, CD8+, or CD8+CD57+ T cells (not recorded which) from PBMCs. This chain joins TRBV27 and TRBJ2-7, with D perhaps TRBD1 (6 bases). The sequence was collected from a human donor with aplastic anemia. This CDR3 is CASRPTGRESYEQYF. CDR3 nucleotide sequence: TGTGCCAGCAGGCCCACAGGGCGAGAGTCCTACGAGCAGTACTTC.